This T cell receptor beta chain comes out of a study of cytomegalovirus exposure and HLA in healthy donors. About the study: Assignment to the Caucasian-associated ancestry cluster applied to around 82% of the roughly 400 genotyped donors.

Comment on this clone: Its antigen is not identified.

The CDR3 covers 16 residues. V lost 4 bases to trimming and J lost 9 bases; unmatched junction nucleotides: 16. Germline-derived CDR1 and CDR2 are SQVTM and ANQGSEA. The PCR ran on 60 Vbeta and 13 Jbeta primers. Libraries were prepared by immunoSEQ multiplex PCR; TCRdb keeps only in-frame clonotypes and omits some of them. The data show about 200,000 clones, 70% to 80% seen once. General study findings and limits: HLA alleles were associated with some 17,000 TCR beta sequences in a later analysis at 0.05 false discovery rate. A later analysis found common viral pathogens apparently linked to several of the most significant clusters. Accounts indicate the classifier identified cytomegalovirus status with strong specificity and sensitivity.

This rearrangement joins TRBV29-1 to TRBJ1-5; 9 bases line up with TRBD1. The sample was PBMCs. The receptor's source is a male donor in good health and CMV-seropositive. CDR3 DNA sequence: TGCAGCGTTGTCTTATCTCCTCCGGGACAGGGAAGGCCCCAGCATTTT. Its protein is CSVVLSPPGQGRPQHF.